These 26 T cell receptor beta chains originate from one sample sequenced in a study of blood T cells in healthy people across ages. Primed by a sample-barcoded 5' primer and a J-beta primer mix, a second PCR proceeded for roughly 7 to 11 cycles. TCRdb re-called the 5' RACE reads with MiXCR, one entry per CDR3 protein. This repertoire shows fewer than 700,000 distinct CDR3 sequences, 40% to 50% found once; its top ten account for about 26%. The source material was blood. The receptor source for this set is a man of 80 years or more in good health.

The V call is TRBV7-9, the J call TRBJ2-2, with D maybe TRBD2 (5 bases). The CDR3 has 14 residues. Germline V CDR1 and CDR2: SEHNR, FQNEAQ (reference sequence). Trimming pared 4 bases from V and 5 bases from J, leaving 11 bases between. CDR3 bases: TGTGCCAGCAGCTACGGATCGGGGACCGGGGAGCTGTTTTTT. It yields the protein CASSYGSGTGELFF.

This rearrangement joins TRBV28 to TRBJ2-7; 9 bases map to TRBD2. From germline, CDR1 is MDHEN and CDR2 SYDVKM. This CDR3 has 15 residues. Germline trimming cut 3 bases from V and 4 bases from J; bases unmatched to any gene: 7. The CDR3 loop reads CASSFGGRVPYEQYF. CDR3 coding DNA: TGTGCCAGCAGTTTCGGCGGGAGGGTCCCGTACGAGCAGTACTTC.

This chain joins TRBV6-5 and TRBJ2-1; D remains unclear. The ends were cut back, 6 bases at V and 2 bases at J, with 11 bases in the middle. The CDR3 length is 14 residues. Germline V gene sequence: CDR1 MNHEY, CDR2 SVGAGI. CDR3 sequence: CASRTDSAYNEQFF. In nucleotides, the CDR3 is TGTGCCAGCAGGACGGATTCGGCCTACAATGAGCAGTTCTTC.

The chain carries TRBV10-3 and TRBJ2-4; D is ambiguous. The J call is uncertain, as TRBJ2-7 better fits the DNA end. CDR1 is ENHRY and CDR2 is SYGVKD in the germline V gene. This CDR3 is built from 13 residues. The CDR3 DNA is TGTGCCATCAGTGGCCTAGACTTGGTCGAGCAGTACTTC. Amino acids: CAISGLDLVEQYF.

In its sample, this clonotype was seen many times. J is TRBJ2-5 and V is TRBV24-1; 8 bases match TRBD1. The germline gives CDR1 KGHDR, CDR2 SFDVKD. The CDR3 runs 14 residues. J gave up 5 bases and V 7 bases, and 8 bases lay outside the gene matches. In DNA, the CDR3 is TGTGCCACCAGCCCGGGACAGGCCGTGGAGACCCAGTACTTC. It translates to CATSPGQAVETQYF.

The rearrangement uses TRBV6-5 and TRBJ2-1; the match to TRBD2 covers 8 bases. The CDR3 length is 17 residues. V shed 4 bases, J shed 5 bases, and the junction held 13 bases outside the gene matches. CDR1 is MNHEY, CDR2 SVGAGI, per germline. The CDR3 sequence is CASSSRTSPTTNNEQFF. The CDR3 region has the DNA TGTGCCAGCAGTTCCAGGACTAGCCCTACCACTAACAATGAGCAGTTCTTC.

This chain uses TRBV28 with TRBJ2-4; TRBD2 matches 9 bases. Germline assignment: CDR1 MDHEN and CDR2 SYDVKM. The CDR3 sequence is 15 residues long. Trimming removed 5 bases from V and 5 bases from J; junction bases left unmatched: 7. Here the CDR3 reads CASSPSSGAENIQYF. The CDR3 coding sequence is TGTGCCAGCAGTCCATCTAGCGGGGCGGAAAACATTCAGTACTTC.

The sample holds many counts of this clonotype. The chain carries TRBV6-5 and TRBJ1-2; 10 bases fit TRBD1. This CDR3 has 16 amino acids. V lost 0 bases and J lost 4; bases outside the gene matches: 5. Germline CDR1 reads MNHEY; CDR2 reads SVGAGI. The DNA of the CDR3 is TGTGCCAGCAGTTACTCCTTTAGACAGGGGGCCTATGGCTACACCTTC. It specifies CASSYSFRQGAYGYTF.

The rearrangement uses TRBV9 and TRBJ2-1, with D unclear. This CDR3 is built from 16 residues. V lost 3 bases and J lost 0, with 13 bases in between. Per the germline V gene, CDR1 is SGDLS and CDR2 is YYNGEE. Here the CDR3 reads CASSASLDLSYNEQFF. CDR3 coding DNA: TGTGCCAGCAGCGCCTCTCTAGATCTCTCCTACAATGAGCAGTTCTTC. Full variable domain (missing parts from reference TRBV9 and TRBJ2-1): DSGVTQTPKHLITATGQRVTLRCSPRSGDLSVYWYQQSLDQGLQFLIQYYNGEERAKGNILERFSAQQFPDLHSELNLSSLELGDSALYFCASSASLDLSYNEQFFGPGTRLTVL.

V and J are TRBV5-4 and TRBJ2-7, with 11 bases that match TRBD2. The V gene end was trimmed by 3 bases and the J gene end by 4 bases; junction bases not matched to a gene: 6. This CDR3 contains 15 residues. The germline V gene has CDR1 SGHNT and CDR2 YYREEE (reference sequence). CDR3 sequence: CASSSTTSGGYEQYF. The CDR3 DNA follows: TGTGCCAGCAGCTCGACCACTAGCGGGGGATACGAGCAGTACTTC.

There are a few counts of this clonotype. The gene calls are TRBV5-1 and TRBJ2-5, with 14 bases aligning to TRBD2. CDR3 length: 16 residues. Germline values: CDR1 SGHRS, CDR2 YFSETQ. The V gene end was trimmed by 2 bases and the J gene end by 4 bases; junction bases not matched to a gene: 4. DNA of the CDR3: TGCGCCAGCAGCTTCGGACTAGCGGGGGGACGAGAGACCCAGTACTTC. Residues: CASSFGLAGGRETQYF.

This clonotype was observed a handful of times. The CDR3, as DNA: TGTGCCAGCAGCGATTTACAGGCGATCAAGGTGTACTTC. It translates to CASSDLQAIKVYF. J is TRBJ2-4 and V is TRBV7-9, with D tentatively TRBD1 (5 bases). CDR1 and CDR2 (germline): SEHNR, FQNEAQ (reference sequence). V was shortened by 5 bases and J by 15 bases, with 20 bases between the two germline ends. The CDR3 runs to 13 residues.

The chain joins TRBV19 to TRBJ2-3; D remains unclear. The CDR3 is 12 amino acids. V was cut by 4 bases and J by 6 bases, with 8 bases left in between. CDR1 is LNHDA and CDR2 is SQIVND in the germline V gene (reference sequence). CDR3 sequence: CASSTVGDTQYF. In nucleotides, the CDR3 is TGTGCCAGTAGTACCGTGGGGGATACGCAGTATTTT.

This clonotype turned up a few times. This CDR3 is CASRQGPGEQFF. CDR3 sequence (DNA): TGTGCCAGCAGACAGGGTCCGGGTGAGCAGTTCTTC. The rearrangement links TRBV3-1 to TRBJ2-1; D possibly corresponds to TRBD1 (6 bases). The germline V and J ends were trimmed by 6 bases and 9 bases, with 12 bases remaining between them. The CDR3 contains 12 residues. Germline V gives CDR1 LGHDT, CDR2 YNNKEL (reference sequence).

The chain recombines TRBV7-2 with TRBJ2-1; D may match TRBD1 or TRBD2 (5 bases each). V lost 3 bases and J lost 8, with 17 bases in between. CDR1 is SGHTA and CDR2 is FQGNSA in the germline V gene. CDR3 size: 15 residues. In DNA, the CDR3 is TGTGCCAGCAGCTTGGGATGGGGGACGGGACATGAGCAGTTCTTC. Translated: CASSLGWGTGHEQFF.

V gene TRBV7-2 combines with J gene TRBJ2-3; 10 nucleotides line up with TRBD2. In germline, CDR1 is SGHTA, CDR2 FQGNSA. The junction had 7 bases not matched to a gene; V was cut back by 5 bases and J by 2 bases. CDR3 length: 16 residues. CDR3 sequence: CASSRTTSGPTDTQYF. The DNA of the CDR3 is TGTGCCAGCAGCCGGACGACTAGCGGGCCCACAGATACGCAGTATTTT.

The table lists this clonotype with a few counts. V and J are TRBV7-9 and TRBJ2-1, with D tentatively TRBD2 (6 bases). CDR1 SEHNR and CDR2 FQNEAQ come from the germline V gene (reference sequence). This CDR3 comprises 14 residues. V lost 5 bases and J 6 bases, leaving 14 bases between the germline ends. CDR3 sequence: CASSLPGLLNEQFF. The DNA for the CDR3 is TGTGCCAGCAGCCTCCCGGGACTTCTCAATGAGCAGTTCTTC.

This clonotype was seen only once. Its ends do not fully match the called genes, so a read error is possible. V usage is TRBV4-3 and J usage is TRBJ1-4, with 10 bases matching TRBD1. The CDR3 is 17 residues long. The germline gives CDR1 LGHNA, CDR2 YSLEER. The CDR3 region has the DNA TGCGCCGGCAGCCAAGACGGCGGGGGACAGGGGAGAGAAAAACTGTTTTTT. It translates to CAGSQDGGGQGREKLFF.

This clonotype was seen a handful of times. The chain recombines TRBV7-2 with TRBJ2-4; D assignment may be TRBD1 or TRBD2 (6 bases each). The CDR3 runs to 17 residues. Germline V gene sequence: CDR1 SGHTA, CDR2 FQGNSA. V was shortened by 0 bases and J by 9 bases, with 21 bases between the two germline ends. The CDR3: CASSLAPPGAPRSIQYF. As DNA, the CDR3 is TGTGCCAGCAGCTTAGCGCCCCCGGGGGCTCCCAGGAGCATTCAGTACTTC.

This clonotype has just a few counts. The chain employs TRBV7-9 and TRBJ2-1; no firm D call. CDR3 length: 14 residues. V was trimmed by 0 bases and J by 6 bases, leaving 9 bases between them. The germline V gene encodes CDR1 SEHNR and CDR2 FQNEAQ (reference sequence). The CDR3 region is CASSLALLFNEQFF. CDR3 coding DNA: TGTGCCAGCAGCTTAGCGCTACTATTCAATGAGCAGTTCTTC.

The rearrangement links TRBV9 to TRBJ2-5; 7 positions agree with TRBD2. CDR1 and CDR2 (germline): SGDLS, YYNGEE. The V gene end was trimmed by 4 bases and the J gene end by 11 bases; junction bases not matched to a gene: 11. This CDR3 has 13 amino acids. The CDR3 DNA reads as TGTGCCAGCAGCCCCACTAGCGCCGATGAGCAGTACTTC. Its translation: CASSPTSADEQYF.

The rearrangement links TRBV5-1 to TRBJ1-2, with 8 bases aligning to TRBD1. The ends lost 0 bases at V and 7 bases at J; junction bases unmatched: 5. CDR3 length: 14 amino acids. CDR1 is SGHRS, CDR2 YFSETQ, per germline. DNA of the CDR3: TGCGCCAGCAGCTTGGCGCAGGGGGCTCTTGGCTACACCTTC. It translates to CASSLAQGALGYTF.

CDR3 sequence (DNA): TGTGCCAGCACACCCCAGACAGGGGTGCACGAGCAGTACTTC. It translates to CASTPQTGVHEQYF. The chain joins TRBV12-3 or TRBV12-4 to TRBJ2-7, with 8 bases identical to TRBD1. This CDR3 has 14 amino acids. J lost 5 bases, V lost 7 bases, and 10 bases had no gene match.

The rearrangement uses TRBV5-1 and TRBJ1-1; D possibly corresponds to TRBD1 (5 bases). Trimming removed 1 base at V and 0 bases at J, with 10 bases between. The CDR3 has 15 amino acids. Germline-derived CDR1 and CDR2 are SGHRS and YFSETQ. In DNA form, the CDR3 reads TGCGCCAGCAGCTTGTACGCACAGGTGAACACTGAAGCTTTCTTT. The encoded protein is CASSLYAQVNTEAFF.

This clonotype was detected only once. The chain is built from TRBV30 and TRBJ2-7; D is tentatively TRBD1 or TRBD2 (5 bases each). The V and J ends lost 0 bases and 7 bases respectively, with 10 bases between them. Germline V gene lookup returns CDR1 GTSNPN and CDR2 SVGIG (reference sequence). The CDR3 extends over 12 amino acids. CDR3 DNA: TGTGCCTGGAGTGTACTCAGGGAGGAGCAGTACTTC. This translates into CAWSVLREEQYF.

The table lists this clonotype with a few counts. The J gene is TRBJ2-3, the V gene TRBV7-3, with D perhaps matching TRBD1 (6 bases). Germline assignment: CDR1 SGHTA and CDR2 FQGTGA. The CDR3 totals 15 residues. Trimming cost V 1 base and J 5 bases, with 13 bases left between them. The CDR3 nucleotides are TGTGCCAGCAGCTTAAAACACAGGGAAGTAGATACGCAGTATTTT. Protein sequence: CASSLKHREVDTQYF.